This T cell receptor beta chain stems from a study of blood T cells in healthy people across ages. Combining a sample-barcoded 5' primer with a J-beta primer mix, a second PCR ran for roughly 7 to 12 cycles. A single record per CDR3 protein comes from TCRdb applying MiXCR to the 5' RACE reads. This sample has about 730,000 distinct CDR3 sequences, with about 42% found just once. Study results and limitations: Because donor CMV status was unknown, expanded clonotype changes were possibly confounded.

Details on this clonotype: Its specificity is unknown.

The length of the CDR3 is 15 residues. Germline assignment: CDR1 MNHEY and CDR2 SMNVEV (reference sequence). J lost 5 bases, V lost 7 bases, and 7 bases had no gene match. The rearrangement links TRBV27 to TRBJ2-3; 12 bases are a match to TRBD1. Sequences were obtained from blood. This TCR was sampled from a woman aged 55 to 70 in good health. The CDR3 DNA reads TGTGCCAGCATCCCCGGGACAGGGGGCGTAGATACGCAGTATTTT. Residues: CASIPGTGGVDTQYF.